This TCR beta chain derives from a study of neurological immune-mediated disorders. Healthy controls were blood bank volunteers in Maryland, USA. There are 15 residues in the CDR3. Trimming shortened V by 5 bases and J by 5 bases, and 18 bases separated the two germline ends. Germline lookup yields CDR1 LNHDA and CDR2 SQIVND (reference sequence). TCRdb re-analysed the 5' RACE reads in MiXCR, keeping a single row per CDR3 protein. The sample lists over 45,000 distinct CDR3 sequences; roughly 24% were seen once. This receptor was identified in a woman aged 70-85 years in good health. The sequencing sample was made of PBMCs. The chain links TRBV19 to TRBJ2-5, with D perhaps TRBD2 (5 bases). The CDR3 DNA follows: TGTGCCAGTAGTCGCGGGTCTACCACGAGCGAGACCCAGTACTTC. It encodes CASSRGSTTSETQYF.